Following are 2 T cell receptor beta chains from one sample sequenced in a study of blood T cell repertoires in COVID-19 (dated by TCRdb to about 2020). The library was obtained by the immunoSEQ multiplex PCR assay. TCRdb re-hosts the immuneACCESS table, in-frame sequences only. Its copies lack some clones; in the studies checked, an unresolved V gene accounts for under half of them, and the cause for the rest is not known. This sample gives more than 150,000 clones in total; 87% of them show up just once. The ten largest clones represent 7% of the sample. Sequenced input: PBMCs or T cells enriched from blood (not recorded which). The origin of the receptors is a woman aged 45-59 years who had recovered from COVID-19.

CDR3 amino acids: CASSPRDLSGNTIYF. The CDR3 nucleotides are TGTGCCAGCTCACCGAGGGATCTCTCTGGAAACACCATATATTTT. The gene calls are TRBV18 and TRBJ1-3; no reliable D call. Per germline, CDR1 KGHSH and CDR2 LQKENI. V lost 3 bases and J 0 bases, leaving 9 bases between the germline ends. This CDR3 comprises 15 residues.

This clone came up a few times. V gene TRBV14 combines with J gene TRBJ2-7; 9 nucleotides line up with TRBD2. This CDR3 has 17 amino acids. J lost 4 bases, V lost 2 bases, and 12 bases had no gene match. Germline V gene data show CDR1 as SGHDN and CDR2 as FVKESK. CDR3 sequence: CASSQPSLREGRYEQYF. CDR3 bases: TGTGCCAGCAGCCAACCTTCCTTGCGGGAGGGAAGATACGAGCAGTACTTC.